Below, 20 T cell receptor beta chains from the same sample are listed, as sequenced in a study of T cell clones after liver transplantation. TCRdb's table, derived via immunoSEQ multiplex PCR, lists solely in-frame clones and lacks some. The table shows 93,000 or so clones, with around 80% occurring only once. The specimen comprised CD4+ T cells from blood, sampled around 48 months after liver transplant. All receptors come from a human patient who received a liver transplant. Some T cells may be supplied by the graft donor.

The chain uses TRBV19 and TRBJ1-2; D is unresolved. Trimming left V 3 bases short and J 4 bases short, with 15 bases between. CDR1 and CDR2 (germline): LNHDA, SQIVND (reference sequence). The length of the CDR3 is 15 residues. CDR3 region: CASSIYPGLGYGYTF. As DNA, the CDR3 is TGTGCCAGTAGTATTTACCCAGGACTAGGCTATGGCTACACCTTC.

This chain links TRBV2 with TRBJ2-5; the match to TRBD1 covers 7 bases. V dropped 7 bases and J dropped 2; count of bases not matched to a gene: 4. Germline CDR1 and CDR2: SNHLY and FYNNEI. The CDR3 totals 13 residues. The CDR3 region has the DNA TGTGCCAGCATCCGGGACAGACAAGAGACCCAGTACTTC. This sequence encodes CASIRDRQETQYF.

The chain is built from TRBV18 and TRBJ1-4; tentatively, D is TRBD1 (6 bases). V lost 10 bases and J 5 bases, leaving 14 bases between the germline ends. The CDR3 sequence is 13 residues long. Germline V gene sequence: CDR1 KGHSH, CDR2 LQKENI. The chain's CDR3 is CATSTGQNEKLFF. The DNA for the CDR3 is TGTGCCACGTCGACAGGCCAAAATGAAAAACTGTTTTTT.

This chain joins TRBV25-1 and TRBJ1-3, with D tentatively TRBD1 (5 bases). This CDR3 spans 15 amino acids. Germline-derived CDR1 and CDR2 are MGHDK and SYGVNS. Trimming cost V 3 bases and J 4 bases, with 13 bases left between them. As DNA, the CDR3 is TGTGCCAGCAGTGAGGCCACAGGTTTGGGAAACACCATATATTTT. Its protein is CASSEATGLGNTIYF.

V gene TRBV27 combines with J gene TRBJ1-5, with TRBD1 as a possible D gene (6 bases). The ends were cut back, 1 base at V and 3 bases at J, with 10 bases in the middle. The CDR3 extends over 15 amino acids. Germline V gene sequence: CDR1 MNHEY, CDR2 SMNVEV (reference sequence). The CDR3 sequence is CASSLFGQTNQPQHF. Written as DNA, the CDR3 is TGTGCCAGCAGTTTATTTGGACAGACCAATCAGCCCCAGCATTTT.

The V call is TRBV20-1, the J call TRBJ1-4; D is unresolved. V dropped 7 bases and J dropped 7 bases, with 7 bases sitting between them. The CDR3 is made up of 10 amino acids. Per germline, CDR1 DFQATT and CDR2 SNEGSKA (reference sequence). The CDR3 sequence is CSGGVEKLFF. The CDR3 DNA sequence: TGCAGTGGCGGGGTTGAAAAACTGTTTTTT.

This clone was recorded a few times. Additional DNA sequences in this sample encode the identical CDR3. V gene TRBV28 combines with J gene TRBJ1-5, with D tentatively TRBD1 (5 bases). CDR3 length: 15 residues. The V end was cut by 2 bases, the J end by 1 base, with 9 bases between. The germline V gene encodes CDR1 MDHEN and CDR2 SYDVKM. The CDR3 nucleotides read TGTGCCAGCAGTTTACGCTCAGGGAGCAATCAGCCCCAGCATTTT. Translated, it gives CASSLRSGSNQPQHF.

The chain joins TRBV7-2 to TRBJ2-2; 10 nucleotides line up with TRBD2. The CDR3 runs 16 residues. Germline V gene data show CDR1 as SGHTA and CDR2 as FQGNSA. V was pared by 1 base and J by 6 bases, with 5 bases of the junction left unmatched. CDR3 in amino acids: CASSLVPLAGAGELFF. CDR3 DNA: TGTGCCAGCAGCTTAGTACCCCTAGCGGGAGCCGGGGAGCTGTTTTTT.

The rearrangement uses TRBV5-5 and TRBJ2-5; 10 bases line up with TRBD2. The CDR3 consists of 15 residues. CDR1 is SGHKS and CDR2 is YYEKEE in the germline V gene (reference sequence). Trimming took 4 bases from V and 5 from J; bases not matched to a gene: 8. Written as DNA, the CDR3 is TGTGCCAGCAGCCCGTCCGGGACTAGCGTCGAGACCCAGTACTTC. Protein product: CASSPSGTSVETQYF.

The chain employs TRBV9 and TRBJ1-2; D not resolved. Trimming took 4 bases from V and 1 from J, leaving 11 bases between them. The germline CDR1 and CDR2 sequences are SGDLS and YYNGEE. The CDR3 runs 14 residues. The CDR3 is CASSPGPINYGYTF. The CDR3 nucleotides are TGTGCCAGCAGCCCCGGACCGATTAACTATGGCTACACCTTC.

The chain is built from TRBV5-8 and TRBJ2-1; TRBD1 or TRBD2 may be the D gene (5 bases each). The ends were cut back, 4 bases at V and 3 bases at J, with 14 bases in the middle. The CDR3 runs to 15 residues. Germline V gives CDR1 SGHTS, CDR2 YDEGEE. The CDR3 coding sequence is TGTGCCAGCAGCCATCACAGGAGCGGCTACAATGAGCAGTTCTTC. It translates to CASSHHRSGYNEQFF.

V gene TRBV4-1 combines with J gene TRBJ2-1, with TRBD1 matching over 7 bases. The CDR3 extends over 16 amino acids. V was clipped by 3 bases and J by 5 bases; unmatched bases: 10. Germline CDR1 MGHRA, CDR2 YSYEKL. CDR3 in DNA: TGCGCCAGCAGCCATATAAAAGACAGGGTGGACAATGAGCAGTTCTTC. Amino acids: CASSHIKDRVDNEQFF.

The genes are TRBV7-9 and TRBJ2-5, with 9 bases matching TRBD2. In germline, CDR1 is SEHNR, CDR2 FQNEAQ (reference sequence). With V trimmed by 5 bases and J by 5 bases, 6 bases remained unmatched. The CDR3 covers 14 residues. The CDR3: CASSLIAGGETQYF. DNA of the CDR3: TGTGCCAGCAGCCTAATCGCGGGAGGGGAGACCCAGTACTTC.

This chain links TRBV6-1 with TRBJ2-3, with D perhaps TRBD2 (5 bases). Trimming removed 7 bases at V and 2 bases at J, with 10 bases between. Germline V gene data show CDR1 as MNHNS and CDR2 as SASEGT. CDR3 length equals 13 residues. Written as DNA, the CDR3 is TGTGCCAGCAACGGGAAGAACACAGATACGCAGTATTTT. As protein: CASNGKNTDTQYF.

The chain carries TRBV5-1 and TRBJ2-3; TRBD2 matches at 7 bases. V was pared by 0 bases and J by 1 base, with 5 bases of the junction left unmatched. Germline V CDR1 and CDR2: SGHRS, YFSETQ. The CDR3 loop spans 16 amino acids. In nucleotides, the CDR3 is TGCGCCAGCAGCTTGGTAGGCGGGAGTGGCACAGATACGCAGTATTTT. This codes for CASSLVGGSGTDTQYF. The full variable domain, with the rest looked up from reference TRBV5-1 and TRBJ2-3, is KAGVTQTPRYLIKTRGQQVTLSCSPISGHRSVSWYQQTPGQGLQFLFEYFSETQRNKGNFPGRFSGRQFSNSRSEMNVSTLELGDSALYLCASSLVGGSGTDTQYFGPGTRLTVL.

The chain combines TRBV7-2 with TRBJ1-1; no clear D gene. The germline V and J ends were trimmed by 1 base and 4 bases, with 7 bases remaining between them. The CDR3 runs 13 residues. The germline gives CDR1 SGHTA, CDR2 FQGNSA. DNA for the CDR3: TGTGCCAGCAGCTTAGGACGTCTCACTGAAGCTTTCTTT. Translated: CASSLGRLTEAFF.

The chain has TRBV2 and TRBJ1-4, with D unclear. CDR1 is SNHLY, CDR2 FYNNEI, per germline. CDR3 length equals 15 residues. V was cut by 2 bases and J by 8 bases, with 15 bases left in between. CDR3 DNA: TGTGCCAGCAGTGAAACGACTATCTTAGGCGAAAAACTGTTTTTT. This codes for CASSETTILGEKLFF.

This clone was recorded once. This chain links TRBV6-1 with TRBJ2-5; D is undetermined. The V and J ends lost 1 base and 4 bases respectively, with 10 bases between them. The CDR3 has 14 residues. CDR1 is MNHNS and CDR2 is SASEGT in the germline V gene. The CDR3 loop reads CASSEGRVRETQYF. The CDR3 bases are TGTGCCAGCAGTGAAGGAAGAGTCAGAGAGACCCAGTACTTC.

This clone was found a few times. Different DNA sequences within this sample yield the same CDR3. The CDR3 DNA is TGTGCCAGCAGCCAAGATCTGTACGGCTATGGCTACACCTTC. This gives the protein CASSQDLYGYGYTF. J is TRBJ1-2 and V is TRBV14, with unresolved D. The CDR3 covers 14 residues. CDR1 SGHDN and CDR2 FVKESK come from the germline V gene. Trimming pared 0 bases from V and 4 bases from J, leaving 9 bases between. The full variable domain, completed using reference TRBV14 and TRBJ1-2, is EAGVTQFPSHSVIEKGQTVTLRCDPISGHDNLYWYRRVMGKEIKFLLHFVKESKQDESGMPNNRFLAERTGGTYSTLKVQPAELEDSGVYFCASSQDLYGYGYTFGSGTRLTVV.

The chain links TRBV5-4 to TRBJ2-2, with D tentatively TRBD2 (6 bases). From germline, CDR1 is SGHNT and CDR2 YYREEE (reference sequence). This CDR3 has 15 amino acids. With 5 bases removed from V and 5 bases from J, the gap between germline ends came to 16 bases. The CDR3 loop is CASRLFAGKTGELFF. The DNA of the CDR3 is TGTGCCAGCAGGCTTTTTGCGGGGAAAACCGGGGAGCTGTTTTTT.